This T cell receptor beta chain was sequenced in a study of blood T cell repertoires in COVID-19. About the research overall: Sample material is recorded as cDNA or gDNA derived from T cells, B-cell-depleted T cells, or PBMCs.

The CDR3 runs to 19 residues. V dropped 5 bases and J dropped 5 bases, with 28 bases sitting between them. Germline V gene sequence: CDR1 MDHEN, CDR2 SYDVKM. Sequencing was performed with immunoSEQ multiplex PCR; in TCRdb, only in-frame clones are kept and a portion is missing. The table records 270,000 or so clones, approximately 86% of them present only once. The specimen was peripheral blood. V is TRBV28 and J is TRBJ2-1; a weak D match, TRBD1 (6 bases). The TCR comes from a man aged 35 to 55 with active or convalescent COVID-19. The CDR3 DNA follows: TGTGCCAGCAGTCTCCCCCTCGATCCTCAGGGGCGTCTGGACAATGAGCAGTTCTTC. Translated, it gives CASSLPLDPQGRLDNEQFF. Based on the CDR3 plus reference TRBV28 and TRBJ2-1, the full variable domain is DVKVTQSSRYLVKRTGEKVFLECVQDMDHENMFWYRQDPGLGLRLIYFSYDVKMKEKGDIPEGYSVSREKKERFSLILESASTNQTSMYLCASSLPLDPQGRLDNEQFFGPGTRLTVL.